Presented here are 3 T cell receptor beta chains from one specimen sequenced in a study of breast tumors, draining lymph nodes, adjacent tissues (dated by TCRdb to 2016 to 2017). The lymph node samples were taken from the axillary draining lymph nodes of breast cancer patients. The library relied on multiplex PCR. Reads for this sample came from an Illumina HiSeq 2000. TCRdb's own reprocessing of the public reads used fastp at Q25 and MiXCR and kept productive beta chains. Rows with a matching CDR3 protein are joined into one entry that keeps the most common DNA and genes. For this sample the table gives 150,000 to 200,000 distinct CDR3 sequences, of which about 33% were detected only once. The top ten clonotypes cover 3.5% to 4.5% of the sample. Sequencing was performed on axillary lymph node tissue. These receptors were obtained from a female donor with breast cancer. Some clones in this sample may be carry-over from other donors' samples.

This clonotype was observed many times. The chain joins TRBV7-9 to TRBJ2-2; 7 positions agree with TRBD1. The CDR3 runs to 14 residues. V dropped 6 bases and J dropped 1; count of bases not matched to a gene: 2. Germline CDR1 and CDR2: SEHNR and FQNEAQ (reference sequence). CDR3 bases: TGTGCCAGCAGTGGGACAGAGAACACCGGGGAGCTGTTTTTT. Protein product: CASSGTENTGELFF.

This clonotype has a count of ten or more. V gene TRBV5-6 combines with J gene TRBJ1-3; 10 bases agree with TRBD1. Germline V CDR1 and CDR2: SGHDT, YYEEEE. The J segment lost 2 bases and the V segment lost 0 bases, leaving 2 bases of the junction unmatched. The CDR3 is 16 residues long. CDR3 residues: CASSLVGTGAGNTIYF. CDR3 bases: TGTGCCAGCAGCTTGGTCGGGACAGGGGCTGGAAACACCATATATTTT.

This clonotype was recorded many times. V is TRBV13 and J is TRBJ1-5; 7 bases match TRBD1. Germline-derived CDR1 and CDR2 are PRHDT and FYEKMQ (reference sequence). V trimming: 4 bases; J trimming: 7 bases; junction bases outside the gene matches: 7. The CDR3 is made up of 14 amino acids. The CDR3 bases are TGTGCCAGCAGCTCTACAGGGGAGAACCAGCCCCAGCATTTT. Its translation is CASSSTGENQPQHF. Together with reference TRBV13 and TRBJ1-5, the CDR3 gives the full variable domain: AAGVIQSPRHLIKEKRETATLKCYPIPRHDTVYWYQQGPGQDPQFLISFYEKMQSDKGSIPDRFSAQQFSDYHSELNMSSLELGDSALYFCASSSTGENQPQHFGDGTRLSIL.